This TCR beta chain was identified in a study of T cell responses to AZD1222 COVID-19 vaccine. About the study: Pooling covered second doses at about 4 or about 12 weeks.

Regarding this clone: Its antigen is undetermined.

General study findings and limits: Reportedly, close to half of spike-specific TCRs are directed against unmutated variant regions. Donors, mostly white British, included more females; clonal diversity was possibly underestimated. Baseline seropositivity characterized only a handful of AZD1222 recipients.

Repertoires were generated with immunoSEQ multiplex PCR, while TCRdb's copy carries only in-frame clones and drops some. The repertoire holds 85,000 to 120,000 clones, with 80% to 85% as singletons. Germline CDR1 reads SGHTA; CDR2 reads FQGNSA. J was trimmed by 4 bases and V by 0 bases; bases with no gene match: 12. This CDR3 is 17 amino acids long. The chain has TRBV7-2 and TRBJ2-7, with 7 nucleotides matching TRBD2. The TCR sequence derives from an adult in good health. The sequenced sample was peripheral blood, obtained on day 0 of AZD1222 vaccination. For the CDR3, the DNA is TGTGCCAGCAGCTTAGCTTCGGGGGGAGGGCCTTATTACGAGCAGTACTTC. This sequence encodes CASSLASGGGPYYEQYF.